A single TCR beta chain is shown here with its context. Germline CDR1 is SEHNR and CDR2 is FQNEAQ (reference sequence). The CDR3 totals 15 residues. V dropped 4 bases and J dropped 5; count of bases not matched to a gene: 9. This entry is derived from a study of cytomegalovirus exposure and HLA in healthy donors. Study-wide background: Of all 400 or so donors who were genotyped, 81% belonged to the Caucasian-associated ancestry cluster.

Vbeta (60) and Jbeta (13) primers were used in the PCR. Assay used: immunoSEQ multiplex PCR; TCRdb lists only in-frame clones, some missing. The sample shows fewer than 200,000 clones, about two thirds of them seen only once. The gene calls are TRBV7-9 and TRBJ2-3, with 7 bases lining up with TRBD2. The TCR comes from a woman in her 30s in good health and CMV-seronegative. The specimen was PBMCs. The chain's CDR3 is CASSSQRDRGDTQYF. In DNA form, the CDR3 reads TGTGCCAGCAGCTCCCAGCGGGACCGGGGAGATACGCAGTATTTT.